This record looks at one T cell receptor beta chain sequence and its context. Seattle researchers signed up patients amid active infection and tracked them longitudinally. This sample is drawn from a study of blood T cell repertoires in COVID-19. Across the whole study: The United States, Italy and Spain provided the acute and convalescent COVID-19 samples. Sources were T cells, B-cell-depleted T cells, or PBMCs; the material itself was cDNA or gDNA.

Repertoires were generated with immunoSEQ multiplex PCR, while TCRdb's copy carries only in-frame clones and drops some. The table lists 170,000 or so clones, 75% to 90% of them singletons. Germline values: CDR1 WNHNN, CDR2 SYGVQD (reference sequence). CDR3 length: 14 amino acids. V lost 2 bases and J 1 base, leaving 7 bases between the germline ends. Material: peripheral blood. The receptor was derived from a woman in her thirties or forties with COVID-19, enrolled during active disease. This sequence joins TRBV10-1 and TRBJ2-3; D gene unclear. CDR3 DNA sequence: TGCGCCAGCAGTGAGCCCCCTCGCACAGATACGCAGTATTTT. Amino acids: CASSEPPRTDTQYF.